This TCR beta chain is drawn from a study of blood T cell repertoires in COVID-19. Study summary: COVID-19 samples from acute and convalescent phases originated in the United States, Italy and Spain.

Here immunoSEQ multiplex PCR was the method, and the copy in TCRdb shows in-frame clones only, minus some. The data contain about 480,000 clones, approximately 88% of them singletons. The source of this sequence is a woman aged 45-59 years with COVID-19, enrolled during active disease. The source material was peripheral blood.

CDR3 coding DNA: TGTGCCAGTAGTCAGGGGAGGGCGCCCGCTAACTATGGCTACACCTTC. It translates to CASSQGRAPANYGYTF. This sequence joins TRBV19 and TRBJ1-2, with TRBD1 as a possible D gene (6 bases). V dropped 5 bases and J dropped 0 bases, with 16 bases sitting between them. The CDR3 length is 16 residues. Per germline, CDR1 LNHDA and CDR2 SQIVND (reference sequence).